These T cell receptor beta chains were read from a single sample in a study of T cell changes during pregnancy in multiple sclerosis. TCRdb's copy holds only in-frame clones and misses some; the assay was immunoSEQ multiplex PCR. The repertoire holds 32,000 or so clones, with about 90% as singletons. Sequenced here: CD4+ T cells from peripheral blood mononuclear cells, sampled in the third trimester of pregnancy. The receptors stem from a female donor in good health, enrolled as a control in a pregnancy study. Each CDR3 is given with its conserved first and last residue. D genes are given only for firm matches. Clone size is not always given. Where it is, it says once, few, many or a class for expanded clones.

d_call,j_call,clone_size,v_call,cdr3_nt,cdr3_aa
TRBD2,TRBJ2-3,once,TRBV25-1,TGTGCCAGCAGTGAATGGGCGGGGGGACCCACAGATACGCAGTATTTT,CASSEWAGGPTDTQYF
-,TRBJ1-1,-,TRBV5-6,TGTGCCAGCAGTTCTGACCCGACAGGGAACACTGAAGCTTTCTTT,CASSSDPTGNTEAFF
-,TRBJ1-1,-,TRBV21-1,TGTGCCAGCAGCCCCCAGGGGGCGATTGAAGCTTTCTTT,CASSPQGAIEAFF
-,TRBJ2-1,-,TRBV4-1,TGCGCCAGCAGCACACAGGGTTTTCCCTACAATGAGCAGTTCTTC,CASSTQGFPYNEQFF
-,TRBJ2-5,-,TRBV15,TGTGCCACCAGCAGAGAGCCCGGACGGGGGGAGACCCAGTACTTC,CATSREPGRGETQYF
-,TRBJ2-3,-,TRBV1,TGCACCAGCAGCCAAGAGGGGGCTAGAGCGGGGAGAGATACGCAGTATTTT,CTSSQEGARAGRDTQYF
-,TRBJ2-7,-,TRBV14,TGTGCCAGCAGCCACCGACAGGGGAGGGAATCCCTCGAGCAGTACTTC,CASSHRQGRESLEQYF
TRBD1,TRBJ2-3,-,TRBV28,TGTGCCAGCGCCCGAAGACAGGGGACCAGCACAGATACGCAGTATTTT,CASARRQGTSTDTQYF
TRBD2,TRBJ2-7,-,TRBV6-5,TGTGCCAGCCGCAGGGGCGGGGGGCACTACGAGCAGTACTTC,CASRRGGGHYEQYF
TRBD2,TRBJ2-1,-,TRBV7-9,TGTGCCAGCAGCTTGAGACTAGCGGGGGTTGAGGAGCAGTTCTTC,CASSLRLAGVEEQFF